The sequence of this T cell receptor (beta chain) was determined in a study of blood T cell repertoires in COVID-19. Germline trimming cut 1 base from V and 8 bases from J; bases unmatched to any gene: 5. The germline gives CDR1 MNHNS, CDR2 SASEGT. The CDR3 contains 14 residues. Sequenced by immunoSEQ multiplex PCR; TCRdb stores in-frame clones only, minus some. The data show around 150,000 clones, with 80% to 90% seen just once and around 7.2% held by the top ten. The rearrangement uses TRBV6-1 and TRBJ1-2; 9 positions agree with TRBD1. The sample taken for sequencing was peripheral blood. The clonotype was recovered from a woman between 50 and 59 years old in a cohort sampled during active or convalescent COVID-19. CDR3 DNA sequence: TGTGCCAGCAGTGAAGTGGGACAGGGCCGGGGCTACACCTTC. This codes for CASSEVGQGRGYTF.